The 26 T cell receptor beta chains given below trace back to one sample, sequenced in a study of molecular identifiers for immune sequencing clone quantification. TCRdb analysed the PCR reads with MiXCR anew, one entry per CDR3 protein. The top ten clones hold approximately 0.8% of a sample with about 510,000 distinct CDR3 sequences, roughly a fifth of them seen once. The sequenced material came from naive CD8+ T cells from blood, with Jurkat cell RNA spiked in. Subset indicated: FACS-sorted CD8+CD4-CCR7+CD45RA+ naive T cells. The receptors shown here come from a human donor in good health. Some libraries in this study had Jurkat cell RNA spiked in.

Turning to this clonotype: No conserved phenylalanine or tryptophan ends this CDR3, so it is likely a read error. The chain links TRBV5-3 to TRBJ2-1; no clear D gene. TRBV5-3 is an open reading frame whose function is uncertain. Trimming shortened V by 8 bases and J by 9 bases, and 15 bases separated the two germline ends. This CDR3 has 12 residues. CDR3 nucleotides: TGTGCCAGCAGCGTGACGGAAACTGAGCAGTTCCTC. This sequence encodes CASSVTETEQFL.

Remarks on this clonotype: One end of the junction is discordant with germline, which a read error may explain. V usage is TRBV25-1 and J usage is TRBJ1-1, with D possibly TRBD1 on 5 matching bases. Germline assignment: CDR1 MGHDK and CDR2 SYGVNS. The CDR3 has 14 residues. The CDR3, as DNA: TGTGCCAGCTTACGCACAGGTCCGAACGCTGAAGCTTTCTTC. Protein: CASLRTGPNAEAFF.

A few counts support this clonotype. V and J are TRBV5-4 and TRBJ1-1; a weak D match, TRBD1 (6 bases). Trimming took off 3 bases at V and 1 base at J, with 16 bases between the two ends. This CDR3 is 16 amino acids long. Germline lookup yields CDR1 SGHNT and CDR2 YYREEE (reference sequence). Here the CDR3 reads CASSWGAAASNTEAFF. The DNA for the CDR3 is TGTGCCAGCAGCTGGGGGGCTGCGGCTTCGAACACTGAAGCTTTCTTT. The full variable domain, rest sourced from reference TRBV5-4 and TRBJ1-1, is ETGVTQSPTHLIKTRGQQVTLRCSSQSGHNTVSWYQQALGQGPQFIFQYYREEENGRGNFPPRFSGLQFPNYSSELNVNALELDDSALYLCASSWGAAASNTEAFFGQGTRLTVV.

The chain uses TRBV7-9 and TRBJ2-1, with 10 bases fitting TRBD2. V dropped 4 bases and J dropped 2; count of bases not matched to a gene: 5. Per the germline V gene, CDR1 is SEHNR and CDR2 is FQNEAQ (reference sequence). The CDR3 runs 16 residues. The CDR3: CASSSLAGAPYNEQFF. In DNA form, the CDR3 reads TGTGCCAGCAGCTCTCTAGCGGGAGCCCCCTACAATGAGCAGTTCTTC.

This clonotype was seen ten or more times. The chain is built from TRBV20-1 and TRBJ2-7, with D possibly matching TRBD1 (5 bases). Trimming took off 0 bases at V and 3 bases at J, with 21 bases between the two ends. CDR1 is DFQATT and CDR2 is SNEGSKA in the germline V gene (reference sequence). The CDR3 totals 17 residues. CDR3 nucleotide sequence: TGCAGTGCTAGAGATGCACTTCAGATGACAGCAAGCTACGAGCAGTACTTC. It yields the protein CSARDALQMTASYEQYF.

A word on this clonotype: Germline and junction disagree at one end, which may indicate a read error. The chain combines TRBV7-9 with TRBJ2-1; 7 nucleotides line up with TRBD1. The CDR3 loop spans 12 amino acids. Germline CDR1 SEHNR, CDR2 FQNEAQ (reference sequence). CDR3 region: CARSLQGQFLRF. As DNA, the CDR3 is TGTGCCAGAAGCCTTCAGGGACAGTTTTTACGGTTC.

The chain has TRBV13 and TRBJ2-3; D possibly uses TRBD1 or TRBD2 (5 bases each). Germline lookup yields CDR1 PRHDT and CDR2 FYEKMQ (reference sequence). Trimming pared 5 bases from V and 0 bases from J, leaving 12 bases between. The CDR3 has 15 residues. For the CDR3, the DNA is TGTGCCAGCAGCCCGGGACGGGGAAGCACAGATACGCAGTATTTT. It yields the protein CASSPGRGSTDTQYF.

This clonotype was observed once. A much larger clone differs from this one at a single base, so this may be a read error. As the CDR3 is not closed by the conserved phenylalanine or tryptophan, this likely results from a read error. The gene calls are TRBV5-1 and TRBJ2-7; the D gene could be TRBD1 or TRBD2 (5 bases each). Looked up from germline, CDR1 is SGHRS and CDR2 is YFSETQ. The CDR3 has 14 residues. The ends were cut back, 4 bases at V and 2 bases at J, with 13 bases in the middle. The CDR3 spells CASSIGDGAYEQYS. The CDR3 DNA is TGCGCCAGCAGCATAGGGGACGGAGCCTACGAGCAGTACTCC.

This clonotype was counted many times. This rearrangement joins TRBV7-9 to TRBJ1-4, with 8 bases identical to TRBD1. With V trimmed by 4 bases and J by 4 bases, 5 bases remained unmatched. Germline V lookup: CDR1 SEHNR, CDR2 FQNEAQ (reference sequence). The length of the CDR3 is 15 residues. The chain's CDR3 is CASSSRGQVNEKLFF. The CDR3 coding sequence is TGTGCCAGCAGCTCCAGGGGGCAGGTTAATGAAAAACTGTTTTTT.

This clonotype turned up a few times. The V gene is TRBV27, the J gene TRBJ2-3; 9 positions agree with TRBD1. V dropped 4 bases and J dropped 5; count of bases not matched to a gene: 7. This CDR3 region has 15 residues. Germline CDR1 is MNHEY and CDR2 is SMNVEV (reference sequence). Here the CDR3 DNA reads TGTGCCAGCAGTTCTCCGGGACAGGGTCTAGATACGCAGTATTTT. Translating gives CASSSPGQGLDTQYF.

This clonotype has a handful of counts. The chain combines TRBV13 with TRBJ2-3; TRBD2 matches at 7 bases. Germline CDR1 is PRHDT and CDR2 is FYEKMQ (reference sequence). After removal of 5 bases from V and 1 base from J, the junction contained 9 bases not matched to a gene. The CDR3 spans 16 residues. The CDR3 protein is CASSLLAQVRTDTQYF. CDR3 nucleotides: TGTGCCAGCAGCCTACTAGCGCAGGTTCGCACAGATACGCAGTATTTT.

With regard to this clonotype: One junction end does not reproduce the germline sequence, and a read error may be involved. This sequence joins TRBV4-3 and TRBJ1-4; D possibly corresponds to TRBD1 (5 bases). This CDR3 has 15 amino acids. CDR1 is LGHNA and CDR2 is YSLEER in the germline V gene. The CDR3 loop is CASRGTSQTNGKLFF. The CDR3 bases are TGCGCCAGCCGAGGGACCTCACAAACTAATGGAAAACTGTTTTTT.

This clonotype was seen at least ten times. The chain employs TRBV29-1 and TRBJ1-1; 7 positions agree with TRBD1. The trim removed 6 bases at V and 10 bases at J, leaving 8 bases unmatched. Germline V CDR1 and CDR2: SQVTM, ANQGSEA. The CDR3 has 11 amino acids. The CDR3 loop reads CSVRDSLLAFF. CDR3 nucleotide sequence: TGCAGCGTCCGGGACAGCCTGCTAGCTTTCTTT.

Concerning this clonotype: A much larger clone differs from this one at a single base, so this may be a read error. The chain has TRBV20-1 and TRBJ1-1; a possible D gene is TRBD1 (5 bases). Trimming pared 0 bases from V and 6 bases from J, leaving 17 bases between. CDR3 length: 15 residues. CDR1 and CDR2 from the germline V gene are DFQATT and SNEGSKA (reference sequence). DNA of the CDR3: TGCAGTGCTAGAGATTTAAGGGCGGGGGACGCTGAAGCTTTCTTT. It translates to CSARDLRAGDAEAFF.

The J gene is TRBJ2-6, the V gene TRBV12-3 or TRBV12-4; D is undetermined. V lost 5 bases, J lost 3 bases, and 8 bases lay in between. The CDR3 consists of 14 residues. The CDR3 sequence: CASSDGSGANVLTF. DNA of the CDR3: TGTGCCAGCAGTGATGGAAGTGGGGCCAACGTCCTGACTTTC.

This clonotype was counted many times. The CDR3 reads CASSFRGKETQYF. CDR3 in DNA: TGTGCCAGCAGCTTTCGCGGGAAAGAGACCCAGTACTTC. The chain links TRBV7-9 to TRBJ2-5; D may be TRBD2 (6 bases). The CDR3 has 13 amino acids. The germline V and J ends were trimmed by 3 bases and 3 bases, with 8 bases remaining between them. Germline CDR1 SEHNR, CDR2 FQNEAQ (reference sequence).

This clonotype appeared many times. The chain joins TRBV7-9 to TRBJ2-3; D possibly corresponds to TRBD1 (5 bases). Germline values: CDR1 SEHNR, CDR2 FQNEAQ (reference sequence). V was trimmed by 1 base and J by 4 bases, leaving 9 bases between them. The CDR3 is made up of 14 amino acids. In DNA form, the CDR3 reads TGTGCCAGCAGCTTAGGTGGGGCATCAGATACGCAGTATTTT. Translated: CASSLGGASDTQYF.

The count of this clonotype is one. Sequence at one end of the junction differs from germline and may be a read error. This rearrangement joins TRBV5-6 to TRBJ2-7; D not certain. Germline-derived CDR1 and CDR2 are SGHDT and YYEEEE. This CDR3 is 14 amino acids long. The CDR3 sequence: CANSLGRMSYEQYF. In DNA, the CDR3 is TGTGCCAACAGCTTGGGCAGGATGTCCTACGAGCAGTACTTC.

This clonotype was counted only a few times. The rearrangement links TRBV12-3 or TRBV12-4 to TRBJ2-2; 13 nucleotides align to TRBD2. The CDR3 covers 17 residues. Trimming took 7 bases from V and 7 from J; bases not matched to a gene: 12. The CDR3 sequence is CASMILAGGPSGGELFF. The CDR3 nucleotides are TGTGCCAGCATGATACTAGCGGGGGGGCCGAGTGGCGGGGAGCTGTTTTTT.

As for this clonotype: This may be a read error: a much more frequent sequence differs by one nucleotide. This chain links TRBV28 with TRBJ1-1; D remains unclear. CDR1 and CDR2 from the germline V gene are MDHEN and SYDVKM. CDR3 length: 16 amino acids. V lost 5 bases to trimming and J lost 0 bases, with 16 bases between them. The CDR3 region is CASSTAEVLMNTEAFF. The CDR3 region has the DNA TGTGCCAGCAGTACGGCCGAGGTCTTGATGAACACTGAAGCTTTCTTT.

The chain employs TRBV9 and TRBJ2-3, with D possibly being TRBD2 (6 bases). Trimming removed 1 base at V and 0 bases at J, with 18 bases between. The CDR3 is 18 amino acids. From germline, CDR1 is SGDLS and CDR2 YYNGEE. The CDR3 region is CASSVTTGRRESTDTQYF. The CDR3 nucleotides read TGTGCCAGCAGCGTAACTACAGGACGCCGGGAGAGCACAGATACGCAGTATTTT.

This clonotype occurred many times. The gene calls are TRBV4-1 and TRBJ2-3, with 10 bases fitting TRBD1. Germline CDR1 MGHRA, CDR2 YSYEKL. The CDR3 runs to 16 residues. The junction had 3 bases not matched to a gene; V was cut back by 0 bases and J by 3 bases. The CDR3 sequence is CASSQEGTGVTDTQYF. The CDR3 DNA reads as TGCGCCAGCAGCCAAGAAGGGACAGGGGTTACAGATACGCAGTATTTT.

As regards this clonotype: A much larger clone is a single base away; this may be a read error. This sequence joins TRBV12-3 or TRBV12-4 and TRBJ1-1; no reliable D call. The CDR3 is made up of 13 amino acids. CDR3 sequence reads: CASSLPGTTGAFF. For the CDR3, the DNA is TGTGCCAGCAGTTTACCGGGTACCACTGGAGCTTTCTTT.

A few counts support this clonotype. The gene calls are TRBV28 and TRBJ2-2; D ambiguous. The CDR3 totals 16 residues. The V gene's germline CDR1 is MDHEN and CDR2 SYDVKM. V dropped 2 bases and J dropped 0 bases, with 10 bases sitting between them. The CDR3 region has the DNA TGTGCCAGCAGTTTACTCCGGCCTGCGAACACCGGGGAGCTGTTTTTT. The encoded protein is CASSLLRPANTGELFF.

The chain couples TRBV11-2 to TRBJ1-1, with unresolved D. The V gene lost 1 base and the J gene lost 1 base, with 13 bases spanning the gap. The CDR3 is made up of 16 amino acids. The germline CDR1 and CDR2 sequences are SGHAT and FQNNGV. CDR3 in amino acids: CASSLVAGVGNTEAFF. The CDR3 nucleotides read TGTGCCAGCAGCTTAGTTGCCGGGGTCGGGAACACTGAAGCTTTCTTT. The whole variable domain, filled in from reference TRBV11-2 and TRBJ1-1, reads EAGVAQSPRYKIIEKRQSVAFWCNPISGHATLYWYQQILGQGPKLLIQFQNNGVVDDSQLPKDRFSAERLKGVDSTLKIQPAKLEDSAVYLCASSLVAGVGNTEAFFGQGTRLTVV.

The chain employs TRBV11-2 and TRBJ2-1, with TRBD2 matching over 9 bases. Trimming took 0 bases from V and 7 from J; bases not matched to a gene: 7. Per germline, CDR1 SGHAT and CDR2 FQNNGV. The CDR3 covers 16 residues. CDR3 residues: CASSLEISGSANEQFF. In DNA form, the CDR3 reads TGTGCCAGCAGCTTAGAGATTAGCGGGAGTGCGAATGAGCAGTTCTTC.